Shown below are 5 T cell receptor beta chains from a single sample sequenced in a study of blood T cell repertoires in COVID-19. Sequencing used immunoSEQ multiplex PCR; TCRdb keeps in-frame clones, though not all of them. There are some 100,000 clones in the sample; about 91% occur only once, and roughly 8.1% lies in the top ten. Sequencing was carried out using peripheral blood. Receptor source: a woman aged 70 to 79 with acute or convalescent COVID-19.

V gene TRBV21-1 combines with J gene TRBJ2-1; the D call of TRBD2 is as the table states it, not checked on the DNA. TRBV21-1 is noted as a pseudogene. The CDR3 totals 18 residues. This CDR3 reads CASTSASGLPLQYNEQFF. Written as DNA, the CDR3 is TGTGCCAGCACCAGCGCTTCTGGTCTACCACTACAATACAATGAGCAGTTCTTC.

The chain recombines TRBV30 with TRBJ1-1, with a weak D call TRBD1 (6 bases). The CDR3 is 11 residues long. Germline CDR1 is GTSNPN and CDR2 is SVGIG (reference sequence). Trimming shortened V by 2 bases and J by 11 bases, and 12 bases separated the two germline ends. The CDR3 DNA reads TGTGCCTGGAGTAACAGGGTTGAGGCTTTCTTT. It codes for CAWSNRVEAFF.

CDR3 sequence: CASSLADRTSGNTIYF. In nucleotides, the CDR3 is TGCGCCAGCAGCTTGGCGGACAGAACATCTGGAAACACCATATATTTT. The chain carries TRBV5-1 and TRBJ1-3, with a possible D match to TRBD1 (6 bases). This CDR3 has 16 amino acids. V lost 0 bases and J 1 base, leaving 11 bases between the germline ends. Germline V gene data show CDR1 as SGHRS and CDR2 as YFSETQ.

This chain connects TRBV6-5 to TRBJ2-5; D is unresolved. The CDR3 totals 15 residues. Germline CDR1 and CDR2: MNHEY and SVGAGI. The V and J ends lost 10 bases and 1 base respectively, with 19 bases between them. CDR3 loop: CATPENPGSQETQYF. CDR3 sequence (DNA): TGTGCCACTCCGGAAAATCCAGGTTCCCAAGAGACCCAGTACTTC.

The chain recombines TRBV5-8 with TRBJ2-3; 8 bases align to TRBD1. In germline, CDR1 is SGHTS, CDR2 YDEGEE. The CDR3 contains 14 residues. Germline trimming cut 3 bases from V and 4 bases from J; bases unmatched to any gene: 4. Here the CDR3 reads CASSSTTGADTQYF. The CDR3 coding sequence is TGTGCCAGCAGCTCCACGACAGGGGCAGATACGCAGTATTTT.